A single sample gave rise to the 13 T cell receptor beta chains below, sequenced in a study of blood T cells in healthy people across ages. Alongside a J-beta primer mix, a sample-barcoded 5' primer served in a second PCR lasting about 7 to 11 cycles. TCRdb re-derived calls from the 5' RACE reads in MiXCR, one entry per CDR3 protein. The sample has about 1.4 million distinct CDR3 sequences, approximately 59% seen once. Sequenced input: blood. The receptor set was obtained from a man aged 18 to 29 in good health.

The chain recombines TRBV11-2 with TRBJ2-4; D is possibly TRBD2 (5 bases). The closer fit of TRBJ2-7 to the DNA end suggests the J call may be wrong. Looked up from germline, CDR1 is SGHAT and CDR2 is FQNNGV. The CDR3 spans 14 residues. CDR3: CASSPLRAGDEQYF. The CDR3 coding sequence is TGTGCCAGCAGCCCCTTGAGGGCCGGGGACGAGCAGTACTTC.

The rearrangement links TRBV6-6 to TRBJ2-5, with TRBD1 matching 7 bases. V dropped 5 bases and J dropped 1; count of bases not matched to a gene: 13. Per the germline V gene, CDR1 is MNHNY and CDR2 is SVGAGI (reference sequence). The CDR3 has 17 amino acids. DNA of the CDR3: TGTGCCAGCAGTCCCCTCCACCTGGACAGGAGCCAAGAGACCCAGTACTTC. It is translated as CASSPLHLDRSQETQYF.

This clonotype was seen a few times. J is TRBJ2-3 and V is TRBV6-5; 15 bases are a match to TRBD2. This CDR3 region has 15 residues. The V gene's germline CDR1 is MNHEY and CDR2 SVGAGI. V gave up 6 bases and J gave up 9 bases; unmatched junction bases: 7. CDR3 sequence reads: CASSQGLAGGRTQYF. The CDR3 DNA reads as TGTGCCAGCAGCCAAGGACTAGCGGGAGGGCGGACGCAGTATTTT.

The J gene is TRBJ1-1, the V gene TRBV5-1, with 8 nucleotides matching TRBD1. CDR1 is SGHRS and CDR2 is YFSETQ in the germline V gene. CDR3 length: 14 residues. The V gene end was trimmed by 4 bases and the J gene end by 7 bases; junction bases not matched to a gene: 9. The DNA for the CDR3 is TGCGCCAGCAGCCCGAGGACAGGGCGGTTTGAAGCTTTCTTT. It translates to CASSPRTGRFEAFF.

V is TRBV6-5 and J is TRBJ1-1; D is possibly TRBD1 (5 bases). Per the germline V gene, CDR1 is MNHEY and CDR2 is SVGAGI. Trimming removed 10 bases from V and 7 bases from J, with 19 bases in between. The CDR3 spans 13 residues. CDR3 sequence (DNA): TGTGCCATTCAAGACAGACTTACATATGAAGCTTTCTTT. This codes for CAIQDRLTYEAFF.

The V gene is TRBV27, the J gene TRBJ2-1, with D perhaps TRBD1 or TRBD2 (5 bases each). Deletions cut 1 base from V and 4 bases from J, with 11 bases between. The CDR3 loop spans 15 amino acids. Germline V gives CDR1 MNHEY, CDR2 SMNVEV (reference sequence). CDR3 coding DNA: TGTGCCAGCAGTTTATTTCGGGACGGTTACAATGAGCAGTTCTTC. Translated: CASSLFRDGYNEQFF.

This clonotype has just a few counts. The rearrangement uses TRBV7-2 and TRBJ1-2, with 8 positions matching TRBD1. CDR1 is SGHTA and CDR2 is FQGNSA in the germline V gene. V dropped 5 bases and J dropped 4; count of bases not matched to a gene: 3. The CDR3 extends over 13 amino acids. CDR3 amino acids: CASSITGGYGYTF. The CDR3 DNA sequence: TGTGCCAGCAGCATTACAGGGGGCTATGGCTACACCTTC.

The chain has TRBV6-5 and TRBJ2-4; perhaps TRBD1 as D (8 bases). The last part of the DNA fits TRBJ2-7 better; the J call may be wrong. Germline CDR1 is MNHEY and CDR2 is SVGAGI. This CDR3 has 15 residues. The CDR3 DNA follows: TGTGCCAGCAGTTACTCGAACAGGGGGAGGGGCGAGCAGTACTTC. This codes for CASSYSNRGRGEQYF.

V usage is TRBV12-3 or TRBV12-4 and J usage is TRBJ2-2; a weak D match, TRBD2 (5 bases). The V gene lost 6 bases and the J gene lost 2 bases, with 16 bases spanning the gap. The CDR3 loop spans 16 amino acids. Here the CDR3 reads CASRRSSGANTGELFF. CDR3 in DNA: TGTGCCAGCAGACGTTCGAGCGGAGCTAACACCGGGGAGCTGTTTTTT.

V gene TRBV5-1 combines with J gene TRBJ2-2, with D uncertain. From germline, CDR1 is SGHRS and CDR2 YFSETQ. The CDR3 is 16 residues long. V lost 0 bases and J lost 2, with 11 bases in between. The CDR3 region is CASSLGPGVNTGELFF. In DNA form, the CDR3 reads TGCGCCAGCAGCTTGGGGCCGGGTGTTAACACCGGGGAGCTGTTTTTT. The variable domain in full, completed from reference TRBV5-1 and TRBJ2-2, reads KAGVTQTPRYLIKTRGQQVTLSCSPISGHRSVSWYQQTPGQGLQFLFEYFSETQRNKGNFPGRFSGRQFSNSRSEMNVSTLELGDSALYLCASSLGPGVNTGELFFGEGSRLTVL.

This clonotype was counted between two and nine times. The rearrangement uses TRBV4-1 and TRBJ1-1; D gene ambiguous. Germline CDR1 is MGHRA and CDR2 is YSYEKL. This CDR3 is 14 amino acids long. V was pared by 4 bases and J by 2 bases, with 11 bases between. The CDR3 coding sequence is TGCGCCAGCAGCCCAACGAATAGCAACACTGAAGCTTTCTTT. It translates to CASSPTNSNTEAFF.

V is TRBV6-5 and J is TRBJ2-4, with 9 bases matching TRBD2. The DNA end favors TRBJ2-5, so the J call may be wrong. From germline, CDR1 is MNHEY and CDR2 SVGAGI. The length of the CDR3 is 15 residues. The CDR3 DNA follows: TGTGCCAGCAGCCGCGCGGGGGGGATACAAGAGACCCAGTACTTC. Protein product: CASSRAGGIQETQYF.

The chain has TRBV6-5 and TRBJ1-3; weak D call: TRBD1 (6 bases). V lost 4 bases and J 2 bases, leaving 9 bases between the germline ends. The CDR3 is made up of 14 amino acids. CDR1 is MNHEY, CDR2 SVGAGI, per germline. This chain's CDR3 is CASSWGTPGNTIYF. CDR3 sequence (DNA): TGTGCCAGCAGTTGGGGGACACCTGGAAACACCATATATTTT.